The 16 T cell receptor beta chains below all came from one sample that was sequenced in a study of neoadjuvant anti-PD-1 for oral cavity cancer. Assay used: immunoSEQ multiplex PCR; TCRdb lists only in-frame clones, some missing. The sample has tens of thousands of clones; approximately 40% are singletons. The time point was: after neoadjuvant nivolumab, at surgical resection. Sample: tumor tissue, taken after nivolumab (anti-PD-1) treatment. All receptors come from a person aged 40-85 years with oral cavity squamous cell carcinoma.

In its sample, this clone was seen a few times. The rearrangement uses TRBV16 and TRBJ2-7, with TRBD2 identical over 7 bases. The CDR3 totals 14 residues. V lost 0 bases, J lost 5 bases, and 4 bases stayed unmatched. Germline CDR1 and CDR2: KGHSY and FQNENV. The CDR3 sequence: CASSQSRGGNEQYF. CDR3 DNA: TGTGCCAGCAGCCAATCTAGGGGAGGGAACGAGCAGTACTTC. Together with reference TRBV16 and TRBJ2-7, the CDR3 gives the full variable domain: GEEVAQTPKHLVRGEGQKAKLYCAPIKGHSYVFWYQQVLKNEFKFLISFQNENVFDETGMPKERFSAKCLPNSPCSLEIQATKLEDSAVYFCASSQSRGGNEQYFGPGTRLTVT.

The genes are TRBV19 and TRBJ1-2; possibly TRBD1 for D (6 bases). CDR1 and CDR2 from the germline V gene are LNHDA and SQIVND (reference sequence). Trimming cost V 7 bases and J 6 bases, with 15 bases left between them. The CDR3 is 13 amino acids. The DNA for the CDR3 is TGTGCCAGTACCTTCAACAGGGAGGATGGCTACACCTTC. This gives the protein CASTFNREDGYTF. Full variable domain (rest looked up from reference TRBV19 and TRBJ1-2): DGGITQSPKYLFRKEGQNVTLSCEQNLNHDAMYWYRQDPGQGLRLIYYSQIVNDFQKGDIAEGYSVSREKKESFPLTVTSAQKNPTAFYLCASTFNREDGYTFGSGTRLTVV.

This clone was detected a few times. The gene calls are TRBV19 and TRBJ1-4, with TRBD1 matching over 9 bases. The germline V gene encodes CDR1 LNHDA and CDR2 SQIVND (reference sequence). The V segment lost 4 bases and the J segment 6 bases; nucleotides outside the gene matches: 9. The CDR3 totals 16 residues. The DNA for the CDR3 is TGTGCCAGTAGTAAAAAACAGGGGGCCGGGGATGAAAAACTGTTTTTT. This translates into CASSKKQGAGDEKLFF.

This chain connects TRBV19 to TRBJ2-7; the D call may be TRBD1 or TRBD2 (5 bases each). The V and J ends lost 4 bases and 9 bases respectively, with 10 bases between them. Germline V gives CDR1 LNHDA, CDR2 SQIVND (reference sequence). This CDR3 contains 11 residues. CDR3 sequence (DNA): TGTGCCAGTAGTACGGGGCGCGCGCAGTACTTC. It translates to CASSTGRAQYF.

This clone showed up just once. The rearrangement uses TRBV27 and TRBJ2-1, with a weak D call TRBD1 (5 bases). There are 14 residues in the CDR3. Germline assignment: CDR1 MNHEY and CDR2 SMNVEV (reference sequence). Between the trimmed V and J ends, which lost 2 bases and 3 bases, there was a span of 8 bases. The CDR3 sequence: CASSLGHNYNEQFF. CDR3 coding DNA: TGTGCCAGCAGTTTAGGACACAACTACAATGAGCAGTTCTTC.

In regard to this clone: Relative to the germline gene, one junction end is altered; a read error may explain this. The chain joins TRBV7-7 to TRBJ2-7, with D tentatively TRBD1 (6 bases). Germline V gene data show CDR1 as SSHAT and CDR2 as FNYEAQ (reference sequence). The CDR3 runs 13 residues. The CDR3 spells CASSLAQGYEQYF. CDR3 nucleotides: TGTGCTAGCAGCTTAGCGCAGGGGTACGAGCAGTACTTC.

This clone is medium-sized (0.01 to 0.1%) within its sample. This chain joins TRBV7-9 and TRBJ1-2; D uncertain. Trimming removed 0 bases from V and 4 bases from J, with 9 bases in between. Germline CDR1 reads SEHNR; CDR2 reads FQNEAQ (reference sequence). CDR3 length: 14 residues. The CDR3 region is CASSLASGSYGYTF. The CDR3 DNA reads TGTGCCAGCAGCTTAGCGTCGGGATCCTATGGCTACACCTTC.

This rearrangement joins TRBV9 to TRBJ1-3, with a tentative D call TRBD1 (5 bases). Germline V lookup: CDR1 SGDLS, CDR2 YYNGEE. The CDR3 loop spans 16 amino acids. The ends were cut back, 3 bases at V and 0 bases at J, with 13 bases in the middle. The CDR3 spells CASSALDSFSGNTIYF. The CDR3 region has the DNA TGTGCCAGCAGCGCGCTTGACAGTTTCTCTGGAAACACCATATATTTT. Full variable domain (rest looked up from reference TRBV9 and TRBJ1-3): DSGVTQTPKHLITATGQRVTLRCSPRSGDLSVYWYQQSLDQGLQFLIQYYNGEERAKGNILERFSAQQFPDLHSELNLSSLELGDSALYFCASSALDSFSGNTIYFGEGSWLTVV.

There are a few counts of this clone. CDR3 DNA: TGTGCCAGCAGTTCTGACAAGACTGAAGCTTTCTTT. This codes for CASSSDKTEAFF. The chain has TRBV28 and TRBJ1-1; D is undetermined. Trimming pared 4 bases from V and 5 bases from J, leaving 8 bases between. The CDR3 has 12 residues. Germline lookup yields CDR1 MDHEN and CDR2 SYDVKM.

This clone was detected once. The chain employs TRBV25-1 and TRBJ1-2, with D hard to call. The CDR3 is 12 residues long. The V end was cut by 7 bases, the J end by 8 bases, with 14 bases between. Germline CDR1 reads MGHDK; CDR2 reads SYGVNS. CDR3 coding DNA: TGTGCCAGCACCCAAAACGGGGAAGGCTACACCTTC. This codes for CASTQNGEGYTF.

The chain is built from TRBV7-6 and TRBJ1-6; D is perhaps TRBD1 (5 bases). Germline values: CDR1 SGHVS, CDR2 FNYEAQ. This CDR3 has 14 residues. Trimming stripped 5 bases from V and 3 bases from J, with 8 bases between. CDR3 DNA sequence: TGTGCCAGCAGCCTAGGACACTATAATTCACCCCTCCACTTT. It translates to CASSLGHYNSPLHF.

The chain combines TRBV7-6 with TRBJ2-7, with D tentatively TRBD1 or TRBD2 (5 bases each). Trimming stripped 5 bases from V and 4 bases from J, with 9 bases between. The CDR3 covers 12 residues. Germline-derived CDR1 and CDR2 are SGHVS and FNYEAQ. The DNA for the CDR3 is TGTGCCAGCAGCAAGAGGGGATACGAGCAGTACTTC. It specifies CASSKRGYEQYF.

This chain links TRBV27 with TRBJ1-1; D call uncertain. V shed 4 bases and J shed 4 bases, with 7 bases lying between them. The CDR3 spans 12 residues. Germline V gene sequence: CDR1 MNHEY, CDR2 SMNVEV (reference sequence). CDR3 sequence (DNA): TGTGCCAGCAGTTCTATGGGCACTGAAGCTTTCTTT. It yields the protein CASSSMGTEAFF.

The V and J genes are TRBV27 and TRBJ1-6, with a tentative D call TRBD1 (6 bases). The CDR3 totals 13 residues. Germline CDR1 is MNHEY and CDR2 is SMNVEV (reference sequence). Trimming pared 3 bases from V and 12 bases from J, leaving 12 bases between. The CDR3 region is CASSFRGQGPLHF. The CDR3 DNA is TGTGCCAGCAGTTTCAGGGGCCAAGGACCCCTCCACTTT.

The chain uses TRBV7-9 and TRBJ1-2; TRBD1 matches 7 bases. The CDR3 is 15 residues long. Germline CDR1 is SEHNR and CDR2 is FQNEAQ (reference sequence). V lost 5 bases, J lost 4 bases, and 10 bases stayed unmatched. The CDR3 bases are TGTGCCAGCAGCCCCCGGACAGGAACTAGCTATGGCTACACCTTC. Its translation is CASSPRTGTSYGYTF.

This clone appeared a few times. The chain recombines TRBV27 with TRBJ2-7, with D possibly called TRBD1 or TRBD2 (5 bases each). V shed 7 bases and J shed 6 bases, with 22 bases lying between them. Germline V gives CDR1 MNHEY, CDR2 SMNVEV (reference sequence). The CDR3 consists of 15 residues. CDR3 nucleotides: TGTGCCAGCACCAAAACGGGGCTACGGGCTACCGAGCAGTACTTC. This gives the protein CASTKTGLRATEQYF.